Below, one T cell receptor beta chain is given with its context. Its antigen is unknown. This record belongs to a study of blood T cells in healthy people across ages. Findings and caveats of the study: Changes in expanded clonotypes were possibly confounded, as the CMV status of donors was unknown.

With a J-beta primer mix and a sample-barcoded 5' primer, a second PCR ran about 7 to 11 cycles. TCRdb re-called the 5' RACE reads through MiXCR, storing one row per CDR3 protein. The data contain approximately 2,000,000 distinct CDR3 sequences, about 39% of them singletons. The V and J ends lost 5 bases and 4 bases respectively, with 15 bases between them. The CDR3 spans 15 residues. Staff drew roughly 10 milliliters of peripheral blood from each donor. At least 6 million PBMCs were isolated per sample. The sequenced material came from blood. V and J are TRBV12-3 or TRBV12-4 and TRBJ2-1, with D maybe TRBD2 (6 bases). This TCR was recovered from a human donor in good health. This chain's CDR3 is CASSRQNSGYNEQFF. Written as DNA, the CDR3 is TGTGCCAGCAGTCGACAGAATAGCGGATACAATGAGCAGTTCTTC.